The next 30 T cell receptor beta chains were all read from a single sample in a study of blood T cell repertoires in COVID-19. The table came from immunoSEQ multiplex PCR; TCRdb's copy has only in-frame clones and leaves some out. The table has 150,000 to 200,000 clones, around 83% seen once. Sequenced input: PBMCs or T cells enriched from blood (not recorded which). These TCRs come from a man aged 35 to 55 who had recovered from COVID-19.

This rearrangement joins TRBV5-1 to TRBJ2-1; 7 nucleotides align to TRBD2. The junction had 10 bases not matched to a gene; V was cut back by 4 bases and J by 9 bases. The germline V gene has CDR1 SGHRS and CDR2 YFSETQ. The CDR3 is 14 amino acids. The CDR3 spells CASSGGLLGGEQFF. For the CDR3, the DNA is TGCGCCAGCAGCGGGGGACTATTGGGCGGTGAGCAGTTCTTC. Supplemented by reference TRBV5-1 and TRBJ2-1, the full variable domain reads KAGVTQTPRYLIKTRGQQVTLSCSPISGHRSVSWYQQTPGQGLQFLFEYFSETQRNKGNFPGRFSGRQFSNSRSEMNVSTLELGDSALYLCASSGGLLGGEQFFGPGTRLTVL.

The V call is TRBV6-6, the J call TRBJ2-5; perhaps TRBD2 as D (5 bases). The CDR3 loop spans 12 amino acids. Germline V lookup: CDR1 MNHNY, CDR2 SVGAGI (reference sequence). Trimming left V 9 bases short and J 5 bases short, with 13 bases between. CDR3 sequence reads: CASSGTTETQYF. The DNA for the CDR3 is TGTGCCAGTTCGGGAACAACCGAGACCCAGTACTTC.

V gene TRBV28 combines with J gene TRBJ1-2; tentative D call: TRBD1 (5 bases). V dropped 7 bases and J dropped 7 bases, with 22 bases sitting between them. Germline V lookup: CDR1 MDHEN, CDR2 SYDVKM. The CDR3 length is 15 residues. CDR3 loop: CASTSVGQGDRGYTF. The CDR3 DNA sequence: TGTGCCAGCACCTCAGTAGGGCAGGGTGATCGTGGCTACACCTTC.

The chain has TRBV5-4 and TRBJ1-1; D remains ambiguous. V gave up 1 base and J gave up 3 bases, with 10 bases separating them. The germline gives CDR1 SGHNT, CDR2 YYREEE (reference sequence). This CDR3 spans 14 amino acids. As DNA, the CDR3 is TGTGCCAGCAGCTTGATCCGAGGTGACACTGAAGCTTTCTTT. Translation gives CASSLIRGDTEAFF.

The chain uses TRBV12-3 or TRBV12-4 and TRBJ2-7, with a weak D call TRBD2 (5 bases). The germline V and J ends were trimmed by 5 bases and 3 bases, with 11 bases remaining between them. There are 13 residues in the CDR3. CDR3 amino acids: CASSLNGLYEQYF. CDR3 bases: TGTGCCAGCAGTCTCAACGGACTCTACGAGCAGTACTTC.

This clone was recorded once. The CDR3 spells CASSFSGPAGEQFF. DNA for the CDR3: TGTGCCAGCAGTTTCTCCGGCCCCGCGGGTGAGCAGTTCTTC. The chain links TRBV28 to TRBJ2-1; TRBD2 is a possible D gene (5 bases). Trimming removed 3 bases from V and 9 bases from J, with 15 bases in between. Germline assignment: CDR1 MDHEN and CDR2 SYDVKM. This CDR3 is 14 amino acids long. Drawing the rest from reference TRBV28 and TRBJ2-1, the complete variable domain is DVKVTQSSRYLVKRTGEKVFLECVQDMDHENMFWYRQDPGLGLRLIYFSYDVKMKEKGDIPEGYSVSREKKERFSLILESASTNQTSMYLCASSFSGPAGEQFFGPGTRLTVL.

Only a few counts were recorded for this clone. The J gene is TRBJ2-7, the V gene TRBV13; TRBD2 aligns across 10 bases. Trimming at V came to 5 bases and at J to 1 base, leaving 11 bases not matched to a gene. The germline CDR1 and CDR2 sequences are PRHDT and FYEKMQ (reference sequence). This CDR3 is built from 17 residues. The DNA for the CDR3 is TGTGCCAGCAGCGCCACGCCGGGACTAGCGCTTTCCTACGAGCAGTACTTC. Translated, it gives CASSATPGLALSYEQYF.

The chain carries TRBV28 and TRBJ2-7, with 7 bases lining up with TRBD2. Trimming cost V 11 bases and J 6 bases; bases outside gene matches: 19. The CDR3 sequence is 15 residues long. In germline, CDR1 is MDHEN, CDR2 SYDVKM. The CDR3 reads CAAKGPRGSSGEQYF. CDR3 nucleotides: TGTGCCGCAAAGGGTCCCCGCGGGAGCTCGGGCGAGCAGTACTTC.

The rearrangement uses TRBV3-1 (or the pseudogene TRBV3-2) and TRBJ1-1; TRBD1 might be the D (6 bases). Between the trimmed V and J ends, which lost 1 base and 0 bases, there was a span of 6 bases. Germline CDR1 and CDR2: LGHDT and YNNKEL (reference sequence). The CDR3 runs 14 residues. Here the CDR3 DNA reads TGTGCCAGCAGCCAAGGACAGGTGAACACTGAAGCTTTCTTT. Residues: CASSQGQVNTEAFF.

As DNA, the CDR3 is TGTGCCAGCAGCTACGGGGGTGAAGCTTTCTTT. Its translation: CASSYGGEAFF. The chain uses TRBV12-3 or TRBV12-4 and TRBJ1-1; TRBD1 is a possible D gene (5 bases). V was cut by 6 bases and J by 7 bases, with 9 bases left in between. The CDR3 covers 11 residues.

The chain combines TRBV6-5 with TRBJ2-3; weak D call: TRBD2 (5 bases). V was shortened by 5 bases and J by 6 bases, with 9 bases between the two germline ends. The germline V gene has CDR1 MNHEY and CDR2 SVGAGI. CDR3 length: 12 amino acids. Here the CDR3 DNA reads TGTGCCAGCAGTCTCCGAGGGGATACGCAGTATTTT. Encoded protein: CASSLRGDTQYF.

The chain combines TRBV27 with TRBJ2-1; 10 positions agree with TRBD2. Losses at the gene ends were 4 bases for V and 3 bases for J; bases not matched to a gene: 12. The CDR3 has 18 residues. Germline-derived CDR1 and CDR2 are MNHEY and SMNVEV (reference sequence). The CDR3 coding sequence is TGTGCCAGCAGTTCCCGGGTCTGGCTAGCGGGGGTCTACAATGAGCAGTTCTTC. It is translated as CASSSRVWLAGVYNEQFF.

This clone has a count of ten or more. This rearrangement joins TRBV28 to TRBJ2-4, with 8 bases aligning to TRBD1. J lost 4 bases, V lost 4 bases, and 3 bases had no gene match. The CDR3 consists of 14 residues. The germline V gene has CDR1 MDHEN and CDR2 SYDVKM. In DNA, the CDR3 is TGTGCCAGCAGTTGGAGACAGGGGAAAAACATTCAGTACTTC. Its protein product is CASSWRQGKNIQYF.

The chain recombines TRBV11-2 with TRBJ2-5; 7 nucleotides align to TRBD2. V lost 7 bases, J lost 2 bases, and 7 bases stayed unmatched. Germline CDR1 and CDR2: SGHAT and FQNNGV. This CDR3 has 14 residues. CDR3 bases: TGTGCCAGCAAGCGGGGATCCCAGCAAGAGACCCAGTACTTC. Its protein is CASKRGSQQETQYF.

CDR3 coding DNA: TGTGCCAGCAGTGCCTTGAGGGACAGGGTGAATCAGCCCCAGCATTTT. This encodes CASSALRDRVNQPQHF. The chain couples TRBV2 to TRBJ1-5, with 9 bases aligning to TRBD1. There are 16 residues in the CDR3. Looked up from germline, CDR1 is SNHLY and CDR2 is FYNNEI. V shed 4 bases, J shed 4 bases, and the junction held 8 bases outside the gene matches.

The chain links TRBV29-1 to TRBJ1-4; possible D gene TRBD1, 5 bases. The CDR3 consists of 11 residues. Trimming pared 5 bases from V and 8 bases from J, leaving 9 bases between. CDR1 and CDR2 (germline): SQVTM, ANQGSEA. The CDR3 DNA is TGCAGCGTTATTTCAGGGGAAAAACTGTTTTTT. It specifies CSVISGEKLFF.

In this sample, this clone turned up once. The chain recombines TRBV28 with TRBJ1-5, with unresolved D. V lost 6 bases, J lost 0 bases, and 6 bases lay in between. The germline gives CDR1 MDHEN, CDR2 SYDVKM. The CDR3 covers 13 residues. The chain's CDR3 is CASRINSNQPQHF. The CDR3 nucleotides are TGTGCCAGCAGAATTAATAGCAATCAGCCCCAGCATTTT.

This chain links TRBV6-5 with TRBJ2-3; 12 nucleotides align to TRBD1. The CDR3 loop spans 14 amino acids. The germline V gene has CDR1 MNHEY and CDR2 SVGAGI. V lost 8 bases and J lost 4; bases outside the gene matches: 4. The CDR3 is CASSGTGGPDTQYF. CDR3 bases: TGTGCCAGCTCAGGGACAGGGGGCCCAGATACGCAGTATTTT.

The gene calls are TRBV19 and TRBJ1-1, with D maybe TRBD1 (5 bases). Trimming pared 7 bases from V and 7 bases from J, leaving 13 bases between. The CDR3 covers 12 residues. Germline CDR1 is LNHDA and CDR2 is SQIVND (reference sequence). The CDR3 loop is CASISREDEAFF. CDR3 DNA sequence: TGTGCCAGTATTAGCAGGGAGGATGAAGCTTTCTTT.

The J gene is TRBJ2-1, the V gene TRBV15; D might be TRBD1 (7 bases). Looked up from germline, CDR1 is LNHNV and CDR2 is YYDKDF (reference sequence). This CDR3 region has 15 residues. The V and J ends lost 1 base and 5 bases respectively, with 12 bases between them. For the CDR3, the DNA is TGTGCCACCAGCAGAGCCAGGGGGAGGAACAATGAGCAGTTCTTC. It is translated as CATSRARGRNNEQFF.

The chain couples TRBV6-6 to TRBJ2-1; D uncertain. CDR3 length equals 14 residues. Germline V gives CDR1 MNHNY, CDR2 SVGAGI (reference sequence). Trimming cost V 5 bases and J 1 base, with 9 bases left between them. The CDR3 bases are TGTGCCAGCAGTCGATCATTATCCTACAATGAGCAGTTCTTC. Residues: CASSRSLSYNEQFF.

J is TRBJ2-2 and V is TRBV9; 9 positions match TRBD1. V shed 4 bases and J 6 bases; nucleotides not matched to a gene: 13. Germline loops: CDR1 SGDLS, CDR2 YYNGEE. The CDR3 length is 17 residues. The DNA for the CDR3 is TGTGCCAGCAGCAAGTCCCTGCCGGACAGGGGCTCCGGGGAGCTGTTTTTT. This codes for CASSKSLPDRGSGELFF.

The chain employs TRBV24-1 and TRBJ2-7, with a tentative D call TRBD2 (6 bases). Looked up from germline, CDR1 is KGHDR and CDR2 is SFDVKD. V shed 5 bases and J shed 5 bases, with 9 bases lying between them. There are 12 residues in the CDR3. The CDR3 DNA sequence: TGTGCCACCAGTGTTACGGGAGACGAGCAGTACTTC. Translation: CATSVTGDEQYF.

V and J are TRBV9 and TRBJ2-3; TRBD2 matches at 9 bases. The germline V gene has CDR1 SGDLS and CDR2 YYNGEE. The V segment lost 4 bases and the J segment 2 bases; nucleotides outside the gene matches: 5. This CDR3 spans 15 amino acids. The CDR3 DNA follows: TGTGCCAGCAGCACTAGCGGGTTTTACACAGATACGCAGTATTTT. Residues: CASSTSGFYTDTQYF.

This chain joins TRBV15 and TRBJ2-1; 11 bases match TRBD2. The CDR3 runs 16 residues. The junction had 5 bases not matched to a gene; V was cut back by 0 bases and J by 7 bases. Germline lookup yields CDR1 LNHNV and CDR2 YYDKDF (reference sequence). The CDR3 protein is CATSREWTSGLNEQFF. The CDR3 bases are TGTGCCACCAGCAGAGAATGGACTAGCGGGCTTAATGAGCAGTTCTTC.

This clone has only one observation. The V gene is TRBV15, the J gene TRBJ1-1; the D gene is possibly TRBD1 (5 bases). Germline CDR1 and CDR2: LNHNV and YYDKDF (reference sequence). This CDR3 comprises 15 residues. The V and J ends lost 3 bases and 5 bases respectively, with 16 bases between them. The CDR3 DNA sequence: TGTGCCACCAGCAGGACCAGGGTTGGTTTGACTGAAGCTTTCTTT. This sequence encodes CATSRTRVGLTEAFF.

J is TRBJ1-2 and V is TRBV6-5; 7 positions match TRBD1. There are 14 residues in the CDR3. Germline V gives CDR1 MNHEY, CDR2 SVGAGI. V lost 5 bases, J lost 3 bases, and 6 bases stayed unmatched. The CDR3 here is CASSPQGFDYGYTF. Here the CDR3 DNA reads TGTGCCAGCAGTCCACAGGGGTTTGACTATGGCTACACCTTC.

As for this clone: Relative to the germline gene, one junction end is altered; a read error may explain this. The CDR3 bases are TGTGCCAGCTCGCCACCAGCAGGGCAAGGAAACACCATATATTTT. Its translation: CASSPPAGQGNTIYF. This chain connects TRBV18 to TRBJ1-3; perhaps TRBD1 as D (5 bases). Germline CDR1 reads KGHSH; CDR2 reads LQKENI. The CDR3 totals 15 residues.

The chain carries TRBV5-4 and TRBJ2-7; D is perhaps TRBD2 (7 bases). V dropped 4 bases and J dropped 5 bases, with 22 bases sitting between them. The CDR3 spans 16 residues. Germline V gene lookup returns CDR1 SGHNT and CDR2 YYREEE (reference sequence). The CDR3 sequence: CASSHAQGGERNEQYF. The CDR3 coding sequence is TGTGCCAGCAGCCATGCACAGGGAGGGGAACGGAACGAGCAGTACTTC.

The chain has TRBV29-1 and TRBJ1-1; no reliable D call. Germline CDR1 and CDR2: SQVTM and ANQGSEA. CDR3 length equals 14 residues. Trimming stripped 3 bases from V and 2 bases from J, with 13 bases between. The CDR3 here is CSVDRTGVNTEAFF. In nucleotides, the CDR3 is TGCAGCGTTGATCGGACGGGAGTTAACACTGAAGCTTTCTTT.